The rows below give T cell receptor beta chains drawn from one sample of a study of a mutant IDH1 vaccine in newly diagnosed glioma. The antigens for these receptors are not known. TCRdb's copy holds only in-frame clones and misses some; the assay was immunoSEQ multiplex PCR. The table has over 30,000 clones, 80% to 95% seen once. Source: PBMCs, taken from a glioma patient whose treatment included an IDH1 peptide vaccine. Receptor source: a woman between 40 and 50 years old with glioma. Each CDR3 is given with its conserved first and last residue. The D gene is left open where the match is weak. Not every row has a clone size; where given, it reads once, few, many or a size class.

abundance	v_gene	len	d_gene	j_gene	CDR3nt	CDR3aa
NA	TRBV7-2	14	NA	TRBJ1-1	TGTGCCAGCAGCTGGCGGGGGTCGAGAACTGAAGCTTTCTTT	CASSWRGSRTEAFF
once	TRBV27	15	TRBD1	TRBJ2-1	TGTGCCAGCAGCCAAAACAGGGGTAAGGGGAATGAGCAGTTCTTC	CASSQNRGKGNEQFF
few	TRBV6-5	15	NA	TRBJ1-2	TGTGCCACCCGGGACGGCACCCACTTGAACTATGGCTACACCTTC	CATRDGTHLNYGYTF
NA	TRBV18	17	NA	TRBJ2-1	TGTGCCAGCTCACCACCCCTGCGGGCAAGCTCCTACAATGAGCAGTTCTTC	CASSPPLRASSYNEQFF
once	TRBV19	14	NA	TRBJ1-4	TGTGCCAGTAGTATGGGGATTGGTCCCGAAAAACTGTTTTTT	CASSMGIGPEKLFF
NA	TRBV5-1	14	NA	TRBJ1-4	TGCGCCAGCAGACTGGATTCAACTAATGAAAAACTGTTTTTT	CASRLDSTNEKLFF
NA	TRBV7-8	15	TRBD1	TRBJ1-1	TGTGCCAGCAGCTTGGGAACAGGGGCGAACACTGAAGCTTTCTTT	CASSLGTGANTEAFF
NA	TRBV6-4	17	TRBD1	TRBJ1-2	TGTGCCAGCAGTGACTCACCGGGACAGGGAGAACACTATGGCTACACCTTC	CASSDSPGQGEHYGYTF
NA	TRBV7-7	14	TRBD1	TRBJ2-1	TGTGCTAGCAGCCGGGGACAGGGTAACAATGAGCAGTTCTTC	CASSRGQGNNEQFF
NA	TRBV27	13	TRBD1	TRBJ2-3	TGTGCCAGCAGCGGACAGGGGGCAGATACGCAGTATTTT	CASSGQGADTQYF
NA	TRBV14	12	NA	TRBJ2-5	TGTGCCAGCAGCCAGGCGGGTGAAACCCAGTACTTC	CASSQAGETQYF
NA	TRBV13	17	TRBD1	TRBJ2-3	TGTGCCAGCAGCTTACCCCGGGACAGGGGCACCACAGATACGCAGTATTTT	CASSLPRDRGTTDTQYF
NA	TRBV6-1	14	NA	TRBJ1-1	TGTGCCAGCAGTGAAGGGACTGCGAACACTGAAGCTTTCTTT	CASSEGTANTEAFF
NA	TRBV7-2	15	NA	TRBJ1-4	TGTGCCAGCAGCTTAGTACAGACTAAGAATGAAAAACTGTTTTTT	CASSLVQTKNEKLFF
NA	TRBV6-1	13	NA	TRBJ2-7	TGTGCCAGCAGTGACCTGGACAGATCCGAGCAGTACTTC	CASSDLDRSEQYF
NA	TRBV18	13	NA	TRBJ1-4	TGTGCCAGCTCACCCGGTCAGAATGAAAAACTGTTTTTT	CASSPGQNEKLFF
NA	TRBV5-4	12	NA	TRBJ1-1	TGTGCCAGCAGCTTGGAAGACACTGAAGCTTTCTTT	CASSLEDTEAFF
NA	TRBV14	14	NA	TRBJ1-2	TGTGCCAGCAGCCAAGATCAGAGGCAGTATGGCTACACCTTC	CASSQDQRQYGYTF
NA	TRBV6-5	13	NA	TRBJ1-2	TGTGCCAGCAGTAAAGACAGATACTATGGCTACACCTTC	CASSKDRYYGYTF
NA	TRBV4-2	16	TRBD2	TRBJ2-3	TGTGCCAGCAGCCAAGCTAGCGGGGGTTCCACAGATACGCAGTATTTT	CASSQASGGSTDTQYF
NA	TRBV30	14	NA	TRBJ2-5	TGTGCCTGGAGTGTACGACCAGGGGCGATGACCCAGTACTTC	CAWSVRPGAMTQYF
NA	TRBV6-5	12	NA	TRBJ2-3	TGTGCCAGCAGCCAACATGGAGATACGCAGTATTTT	CASSQHGDTQYF
NA	TRBV7-9	12	NA	TRBJ1-1	TGTGCCAGCAGCCCGAGTGGGGTAACAGCTTTCTTT	CASSPSGVTAFF
NA	TRBV6-5	13	NA	TRBJ1-1	TGTGCCAGCAGTTACTCCCGGAACACTGAAGCTTTCTTT	CASSYSRNTEAFF
NA	TRBV4-2	15	TRBD1	TRBJ1-1	TGTGCCAGCAGCCAAGTGTCAGGGGGCACGCTTGAAGCTTTCTTT	CASSQVSGGTLEAFF
NA	TRBV10-2	15	TRBD1	TRBJ2-7	TGCGCCAGCAGGACCTCCGGGACAGCGGCCTACGAGCAGTACTTC	CASRTSGTAAYEQYF
NA	TRBV19	14	TRBD2	TRBJ2-3	TGTGCCAGTACTACGGGGACTAGCCGGGATACGCAGTATTTT	CASTTGTSRDTQYF
few	TRBV2	12	NA	TRBJ1-1	TGTGCCAGCGAACAGGGTGGCACTGAAGCTTTCTTT	CASEQGGTEAFF
NA	TRBV5-8	16	NA	TRBJ2-3	TGTGCCAGCAGCCCTTGGGACTCCAGACGCACAGATACGCAGTATTTT	CASSPWDSRRTDTQYF
NA	TRBV25-1	16	NA	TRBJ1-6	TGTGCCAGCAGTGCTTCAGTCCCCTCCTATAATTCACCCCTCCACTTT	CASSASVPSYNSPLHF
NA	TRBV6-1	16	TRBD1	TRBJ1-4	TGTGCCAGCAGTGCGACAGGGTACGGAGGCGGTGAAAAACTGTTTTTT	CASSATGYGGGEKLFF
NA	TRBV2	12	NA	TRBJ1-2	TGTGCCAGCAAAAGGGGAGACTATGGCTACACCTTC	CASKRGDYGYTF
NA	TRBV28	14	TRBD2	TRBJ2-5	TGTGCCAGCAGTAGCGGGAGTAGTAGAGAGACCCAGTACTTC	CASSSGSSRETQYF
NA	TRBV6-5	14	NA	TRBJ2-5	TGTGCCAGCAGTTACTCTTGGGGGAAAGAGACCCAGTACTTC	CASSYSWGKETQYF
NA	TRBV7-6	14	NA	TRBJ2-7	TGTGCCAGCAGCCTTGGGCTAGACCACTACGAGCAGTACTTC	CASSLGLDHYEQYF
NA	TRBV7-9	15	TRBD1	TRBJ2-7	TGTGCCAGCAGCTTAGGGACAGGGGCCGCCTACGAGCAGTACTTC	CASSLGTGAAYEQYF
NA	TRBV5-1	15	TRBD2	TRBJ2-5	TGCGCCAGCAGCTTGCGGCTAGCGGGAGAAGAGACCCAGTACTTC	CASSLRLAGEETQYF
NA	TRBV7-8	14	NA	TRBJ2-5	TGTGCCAGCAGCCCGACGACAGCCCAAGAGACCCAGTACTTC	CASSPTTAQETQYF
few	TRBV4-2	17	NA	TRBJ1-3	TGTGCCAGCAGCCAAGATAAGGTGGGCATCGCTGGAAACACCATATATTTT	CASSQDKVGIAGNTIYF
NA	TRBV29-1	14	NA	TRBJ2-2	TGCAGCGTTATAGCGGACCCGAACACCGGGGAGCTGTTTTTT	CSVIADPNTGELFF
NA	TRBV19	15	NA	TRBJ1-5	TGTGCCAGTAGTAGGGGGGGTTATAGCAATCAGCCCCAGCATTTT	CASSRGGYSNQPQHF
NA	TRBV6-1	13	NA	TRBJ1-5	TGTGCCAGCAGTCTTCGTAGCAATCAGCCCCAGCATTTT	CASSLRSNQPQHF